This record looks at one TCR beta chain sequence and its context. These data belong to a study of T cell changes during pregnancy in multiple sclerosis. Deletions cut 5 bases from V and 2 bases from J, with 15 bases between. This CDR3 comprises 16 residues. In germline, CDR1 is SGHTA, CDR2 FQGNSA. Data came from immunoSEQ multiplex PCR; TCRdb stores just in-frame clones and leaves some out. Of 70,000 or so clones listed, 91% were seen once; the top ten hold roughly 0.7%. Sequencing used peripheral blood, obtained in the third trimester of pregnancy. The gene calls are TRBV7-2 and TRBJ1-4; D unclear. This TCR came from a female donor in good health, enrolled as a control in a pregnancy study. The CDR3: CASSPGEATTNEKLFF. The DNA of the CDR3 is TGTGCCAGCAGCCCCGGGGAGGCTACTACTAATGAAAAACTGTTTTTT.